This TCR beta chain stems from a study of blood T cell repertoires in COVID-19. Looking at the study overall: PBMCs, B-cell-depleted T cells, or T cells provided the cDNA or gDNA that made up the material.

Recruitment covered about 25 US areas and drew participants whose ages spanned roughly 18 to 89 years. Membership in each cohort depended on participant-reported clinical history. Trimming shortened V by 4 bases and J by 2 bases, and 15 bases separated the two germline ends. The CDR3 length is 15 residues. Original processing notes: How many nucleated cells were present was estimated from reference gene primer amplification. Profiling relied on immunoSEQ multiplex PCR, and the TCRdb table lists in-frame clones only, not all of them. The V and J calls and the clone size are those of that table, but D and trimming were determined from the DNA. This table holds 220,000 or so clones, about 86% found once.

The chain joins TRBV5-3 to TRBJ1-2, with unresolved D. TRBV5-3 is recorded as an ORF, its role being uncertain. The sequence was collected from a woman aged 40 to 55 with acute COVID-19. Source material: PBMCs or T cells enriched from blood (not recorded which). CDR3 sequence reads: CARSPRLLLNYGYTF. Here the CDR3 DNA reads TGTGCCAGAAGCCCCCGTCTACTCCTCAACTATGGCTACACCTTC.